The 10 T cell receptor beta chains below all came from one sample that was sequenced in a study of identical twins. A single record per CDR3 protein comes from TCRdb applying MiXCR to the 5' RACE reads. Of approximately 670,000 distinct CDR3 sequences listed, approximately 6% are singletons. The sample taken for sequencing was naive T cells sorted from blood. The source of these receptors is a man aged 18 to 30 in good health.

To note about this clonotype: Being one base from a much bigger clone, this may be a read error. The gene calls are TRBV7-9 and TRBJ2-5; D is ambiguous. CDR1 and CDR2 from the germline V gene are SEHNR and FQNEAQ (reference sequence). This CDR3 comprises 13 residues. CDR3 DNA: TGTGCCAGCAGCGTAAGGGCCTTAGAGACCCGGTACTTC. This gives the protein CASSVRALETRYF.

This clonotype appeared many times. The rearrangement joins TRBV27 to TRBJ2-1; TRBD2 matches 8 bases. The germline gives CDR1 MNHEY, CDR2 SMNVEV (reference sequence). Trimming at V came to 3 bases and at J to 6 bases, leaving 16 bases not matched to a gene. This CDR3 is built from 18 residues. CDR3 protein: CASSFPGLGVTSGNEQFF. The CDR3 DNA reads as TGTGCCAGCAGTTTCCCGGGACTAGGGGTAACATCGGGCAATGAGCAGTTCTTC.

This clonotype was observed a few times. The CDR3 protein is CASSLQWTRTYNEQFF. As DNA, the CDR3 is TGTGCCAGCAGCTTGCAATGGACCCGAACCTACAATGAGCAGTTCTTC. The chain combines TRBV5-5 with TRBJ2-1; D ambiguous. Germline V gene lookup returns CDR1 SGHKS and CDR2 YYEKEE (reference sequence). Trimming removed 1 base from V and 2 bases from J, with 13 bases in between. This CDR3 contains 16 residues.

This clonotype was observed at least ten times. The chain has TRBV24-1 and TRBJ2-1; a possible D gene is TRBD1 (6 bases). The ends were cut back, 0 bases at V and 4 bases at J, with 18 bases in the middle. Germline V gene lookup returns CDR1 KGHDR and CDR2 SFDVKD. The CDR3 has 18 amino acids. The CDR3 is CATSDLPGVMGAYNEQFF. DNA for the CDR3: TGTGCCACCAGTGATTTGCCGGGCGTTATGGGGGCTTACAATGAGCAGTTCTTC.

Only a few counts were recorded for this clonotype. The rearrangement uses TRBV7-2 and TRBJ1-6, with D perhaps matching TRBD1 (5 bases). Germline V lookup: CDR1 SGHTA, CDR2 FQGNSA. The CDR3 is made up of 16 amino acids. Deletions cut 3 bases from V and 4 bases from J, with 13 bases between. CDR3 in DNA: TGTGCCAGCAGCTTGGGGGGGACGGCTTATAATTCACCCCTCCACTTT. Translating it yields CASSLGGTAYNSPLHF.

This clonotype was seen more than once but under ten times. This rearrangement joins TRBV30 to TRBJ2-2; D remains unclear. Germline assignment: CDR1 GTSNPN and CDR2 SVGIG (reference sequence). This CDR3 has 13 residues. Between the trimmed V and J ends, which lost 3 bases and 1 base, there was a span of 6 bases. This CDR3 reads CAWSTENTGELFF. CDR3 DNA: TGTGCCTGGAGCACGGAGAACACCGGGGAGCTGTTTTTT.

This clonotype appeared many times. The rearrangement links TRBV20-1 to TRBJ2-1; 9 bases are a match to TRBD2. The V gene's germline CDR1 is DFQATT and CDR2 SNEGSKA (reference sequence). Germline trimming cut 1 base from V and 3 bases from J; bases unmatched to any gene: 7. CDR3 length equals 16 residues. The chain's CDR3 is CSARGSGTSRYNEQFF. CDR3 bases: TGCAGTGCTAGAGGTTCCGGGACTAGCCGCTACAATGAGCAGTTCTTC.

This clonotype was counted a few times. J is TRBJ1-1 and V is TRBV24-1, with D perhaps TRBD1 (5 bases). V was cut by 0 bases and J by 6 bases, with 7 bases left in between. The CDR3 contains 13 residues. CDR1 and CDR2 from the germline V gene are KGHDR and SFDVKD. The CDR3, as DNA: TGTGCCACCAGTGATTTGGACAGCGCTGAAGCTTTCTTT. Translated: CATSDLDSAEAFF.

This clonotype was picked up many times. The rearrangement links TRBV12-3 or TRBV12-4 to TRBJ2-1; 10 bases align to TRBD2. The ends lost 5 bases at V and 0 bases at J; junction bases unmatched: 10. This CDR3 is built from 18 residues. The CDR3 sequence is CASSANPGLANSYNEQFF. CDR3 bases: TGTGCCAGCAGTGCTAACCCGGGACTAGCGAACTCCTACAATGAGCAGTTCTTC.

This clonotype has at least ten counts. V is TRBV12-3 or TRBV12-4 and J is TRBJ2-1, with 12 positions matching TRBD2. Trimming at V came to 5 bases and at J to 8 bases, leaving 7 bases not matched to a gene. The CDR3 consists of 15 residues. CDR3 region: CASSLLAGGEDEQFF. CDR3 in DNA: TGTGCCAGCAGTCTACTAGCGGGAGGTGAGGATGAGCAGTTCTTC.